This TCR beta chain was found in a study of shared clonotypes between healthy human individuals. Study-wide results and limits: The diversity represented, both genetic and in exposure history, was limited by few donors.

Of note for this clone: The antigen is undetermined.

CDR1 and CDR2 from the germline V gene are MNHNY and SVGAGI (reference sequence). The CDR3 is 13 amino acids. J lost 3 bases, V lost 5 bases, and 4 bases had no gene match. Generated by immunoSEQ multiplex PCR, the TCRdb table keeps only in-frame clones and is missing some. The sample holds approximately 980,000 clones, about three quarters seen once. Partitioning of CD4+ cells yielded a CD45RA+ naive subset and a CD45RA-negative memory subset. Sequencing used memory CD4+ T cells sorted from blood. Regarding subset: CD45RA-negative fraction. The chain uses TRBV6-6 and TRBJ2-7; 7 nucleotides agree with TRBD2. This clonotype was sampled from a young man in good health. The CDR3 is CASSQGTNYEQYF. In nucleotides, the CDR3 is TGTGCCAGCAGTCAAGGGACTAACTACGAGCAGTACTTC.